These 30 T cell receptor beta chains share one sample of origin, sequenced in a study of T cell repertoires in cytomegalovirus infection. Via MiXCR, TCRdb re-called the reads, giving one row per CDR3 protein. The top ten clones hold about 25% of a sample with 150,000 to 200,000 distinct CDR3 sequences, roughly 17% of them seen once. The specimen was CD8+ T cells from PBMCs. These receptors originate from a human donor in good health (CMV status not recorded). Some clones in this sample may be carry-over from other donors' samples.

The chain carries TRBV29-1 and TRBJ2-7; D may be TRBD1 (6 bases). This CDR3 is built from 15 residues. Trimming cost V 4 bases and J 0 bases, with 16 bases left between them. From germline, CDR1 is SQVTM and CDR2 ANQGSEA. CDR3 coding DNA: TGCAGCGTTGGGGGGCGAGTATCCGGCTCCTACGAGCAGTACTTC. As protein: CSVGGRVSGSYEQYF.

This clonotype occurred many times. This rearrangement joins TRBV6-1 to TRBJ2-2; D gene unclear. CDR3 length: 13 amino acids. Deletions cut 4 bases from V and 6 bases from J, with 9 bases between. Germline V lookup: CDR1 MNHNS, CDR2 SASEGT. Here the CDR3 DNA reads TGTGCCAGCAGTGGACGCGAAGCCGGGGAGCTGTTTTTT. Translated, it gives CASSGREAGELFF.

This clonotype has more than one count but fewer than ten. The genes are TRBV29-1 and TRBJ2-5; 9 bases match TRBD1. V lost 8 bases to trimming and J lost 6 bases; unmatched junction nucleotides: 13. Germline lookup yields CDR1 SQVTM and CDR2 ANQGSEA. CDR3 size: 14 residues. Here the CDR3 reads CSHETGQGPKTQYF. In DNA form, the CDR3 reads TGCAGCCATGAGACGGGACAGGGCCCCAAGACCCAGTACTTC.

This rearrangement joins TRBV29-1 to TRBJ1-2, with 7 bases matching TRBD1. Germline assignment: CDR1 SQVTM and CDR2 ANQGSEA. J lost 7 bases, V lost 5 bases, and 13 bases had no gene match. This CDR3 region has 14 residues. CDR3 in DNA: TGCAGCGTTCCCCATCCGGGACAGCTGGGTGGCTACACCTTC. Translated, it gives CSVPHPGQLGGYTF.

This clonotype showed up just a few times. The chain employs TRBV19 and TRBJ2-1; a weak D match, TRBD1 (5 bases). The V and J ends lost 5 bases and 9 bases respectively, with 14 bases between them. Germline values: CDR1 LNHDA, CDR2 SQIVND (reference sequence). The CDR3 runs to 13 residues. DNA for the CDR3: TGTGCCAGTAGTTCAGGGCCACCCACTGAGCAGTTCTTC. This codes for CASSSGPPTEQFF.

V and J are TRBV7-2 and TRBJ2-1; D gene ambiguous. Germline V CDR1 and CDR2: SGHTA, FQGNSA. This CDR3 comprises 12 residues. The germline V and J ends were trimmed by 3 bases and 11 bases, with 11 bases remaining between them. The CDR3 sequence is CASSFGRIKQFF. DNA for the CDR3: TGTGCCAGCAGCTTCGGTAGGATCAAGCAGTTCTTC.

This clonotype was observed a few times. This sequence joins TRBV7-2 and TRBJ1-4; D ambiguous. Germline V gene sequence: CDR1 SGHTA, CDR2 FQGNSA. The V gene lost 3 bases and the J gene lost 0 bases, with 11 bases spanning the gap. There are 16 residues in the CDR3. DNA for the CDR3: TGTGCCAGCAGCTTTCGCAGAGGGTCAACTAATGAAAAACTGTTTTTT. Its translation is CASSFRRGSTNEKLFF.

This clonotype was found once. The V call is TRBV20-1, the J call TRBJ2-7; TRBD2 matches at 7 bases. Trimming cost V 3 bases and J 0 bases; bases outside gene matches: 8. This CDR3 spans 15 amino acids. Germline CDR1 is DFQATT and CDR2 is SNEGSKA (reference sequence). CDR3 loop: CSASYPGGGSYEQYF. The CDR3 nucleotides are TGCAGTGCTAGTTATCCTGGGGGGGGCTCCTACGAGCAGTACTTC.

This chain connects TRBV7-6 to TRBJ1-1, with a weak D call TRBD1 (6 bases). The germline V gene has CDR1 SGHVS and CDR2 FNYEAQ. V was pared by 2 bases and J by 3 bases, with 19 bases between. CDR3 length: 17 residues. CDR3 bases: TGTGCCAGCAGCTTACGCGCAGGGGCGGTTGGGGACACTGAAGCTTTCTTT. It translates to CASSLRAGAVGDTEAFF.

The sample holds a few counts of this clonotype. The CDR3 loop reads CASSAPLGPSGSYEQYF. CDR3 coding DNA: TGTGCCAGCAGTGCACCTCTCGGGCCCTCAGGCTCCTACGAGCAGTACTTC. This sequence joins TRBV28 and TRBJ2-7; D is unclear. This CDR3 is 17 amino acids long. Looked up from germline, CDR1 is MDHEN and CDR2 is SYDVKM. Trimming stripped 5 bases from V and 0 bases from J, with 20 bases between. The entire variable domain, with the rest obtained from reference TRBV28 and TRBJ2-7, is as follows: DVKVTQSSRYLVKRTGEKVFLECVQDMDHENMFWYRQDPGLGLRLIYFSYDVKMKEKGDIPEGYSVSREKKERFSLILESASTNQTSMYLCASSAPLGPSGSYEQYFGPGTRLTVT.

This clonotype occurred many times. The V gene is TRBV29-1, the J gene TRBJ1-2, with a tentative D call TRBD1 (5 bases). There are 13 residues in the CDR3. Per germline, CDR1 SQVTM and CDR2 ANQGSEA. V lost 7 bases to trimming and J lost 3 bases, with 15 bases between them. CDR3 in amino acids: CSGSGGADYGYTF. The CDR3 DNA reads TGCAGCGGATCTGGCGGGGCAGACTATGGCTACACCTTC.

The DNA of the CDR3 is TGTGCCAGCAGCGCGCCGGGACAGGGGGACGAGACCCAGTACTTC. It is translated as CASSAPGQGDETQYF. The chain employs TRBV11-2 and TRBJ2-5; 11 bases map to TRBD1. V trimming: 5 bases; J trimming: 5 bases; junction bases outside the gene matches: 7. The CDR3 loop spans 15 amino acids. Looked up from germline, CDR1 is SGHAT and CDR2 is FQNNGV.

The rearrangement links TRBV29-1 to TRBJ2-7; D remains unclear. V was trimmed by 0 bases and J by 3 bases, leaving 9 bases between them. The CDR3 consists of 13 residues. Germline CDR1 reads SQVTM; CDR2 reads ANQGSEA. The CDR3 DNA reads as TGCAGCGTTGAAGATCCGGCATACTACGAGCAGTACTTC. Translation: CSVEDPAYYEQYF.

There are a few counts of this clonotype. J is TRBJ2-1 and V is TRBV20-1, with 10 positions matching TRBD2. The CDR3 totals 14 residues. V shed 5 bases, J shed 4 bases, and the junction held 5 bases outside the gene matches. Germline CDR1 reads DFQATT; CDR2 reads SNEGSKA (reference sequence). This chain's CDR3 is CSAGSGGSYNEQFF. The CDR3 nucleotides read TGCAGTGCTGGTAGCGGGGGGTCTTACAATGAGCAGTTCTTC.

This clonotype has a handful of counts. The chain joins TRBV7-6 to TRBJ1-1; 8 positions agree with TRBD1. The CDR3 spans 15 residues. V dropped 1 base and J dropped 4; count of bases not matched to a gene: 5. The V gene's germline CDR1 is SGHVS and CDR2 FNYEAQ. CDR3 bases: TGTGCCAGCAGCTTAGGTGTTCAGGGGGCCACTGAAGCTTTCTTT. Protein sequence: CASSLGVQGATEAFF.

The table lists this clonotype with a few counts. V usage is TRBV4-3 and J usage is TRBJ1-1; D perhaps matches TRBD1 (5 bases). Germline CDR1 LGHNA, CDR2 YSLEER. The CDR3 is 14 amino acids. Trimming took off 0 bases at V and 3 bases at J, with 8 bases between the two ends. CDR3 protein: CASSQERGHTEAFF. The CDR3 DNA is TGCGCCAGCAGCCAAGAAAGGGGCCACACTGAAGCTTTCTTT.

This sequence joins TRBV20-1 and TRBJ1-1, with unresolved D. The CDR3 contains 13 residues. Germline CDR1 reads DFQATT; CDR2 reads SNEGSKA (reference sequence). Trimming pared 1 base from V and 3 bases from J, leaving 9 bases between. CDR3 in DNA: TGCAGTGCTAGAGCCCTCAGAGACACTGAAGCTTTCTTT. Its translation is CSARALRDTEAFF.

The gene calls are TRBV20-1 and TRBJ1-5; D perhaps matches TRBD1 (6 bases). The germline V and J ends were trimmed by 6 bases and 0 bases, with 18 bases remaining between them. The CDR3 sequence is 16 residues long. Germline CDR1 and CDR2: DFQATT and SNEGSKA (reference sequence). The CDR3 nucleotides read TGCAGTGCGCAGCCCCGGGACACCTATAGCAATCAGCCCCAGCATTTT. Its translation is CSAQPRDTYSNQPQHF.

The chain carries TRBV6-1 and TRBJ2-1, with TRBD2 matching 11 bases. This CDR3 is 16 amino acids long. J lost 4 bases, V lost 5 bases, and 7 bases had no gene match. Germline assignment: CDR1 MNHNS and CDR2 SASEGT. The DNA of the CDR3 is TGTGCCAGCAGTCTTAGCGGGGGGGCTCGTTACAATGAGCAGTTCTTC. Its protein product is CASSLSGGARYNEQFF.

About this clonotype itself: Compared with germline, one end of the junction differs, possibly owing to a read error. The chain is built from TRBV7-2 and TRBJ2-6, with a weak D call TRBD2 (7 bases). The CDR3 contains 18 residues. The V gene's germline CDR1 is SGHTA and CDR2 FQGNSA. Written as DNA, the CDR3 is TGTGCCAGCAGCCCCGAGGGGGGGGCTTTCTCTGGGGCCAACGTCCTGAATTTC. It encodes CASSPEGGAFSGANVLNF. Supplemented by reference TRBV7-2 and TRBJ2-6, the full variable domain reads GAGVSQSPSNKVTEKGKDVELRCDPISGHTALYWYRQSLGQGLEFLIYFQGNSAPDKSGLPSDRFSAERTGGSVSTLTIQRTQQEDSAVYLCASSPEGGAFSGANVLNFGAGSRLTVL.

The genes are TRBV7-9 and TRBJ1-2; 10 nucleotides agree with TRBD1. The length of the CDR3 is 14 residues. V was clipped by 5 bases and J by 5 bases; unmatched bases: 5. Germline-derived CDR1 and CDR2 are SEHNR and FQNEAQ (reference sequence). The DNA for the CDR3 is TGTGCCAGCAGCGGAGGGACAGGGGATTATGGCTACACCTTC. Its translation is CASSGGTGDYGYTF.

The chain employs TRBV7-9 and TRBJ2-7; D might be TRBD2 (5 bases). CDR3 length: 12 amino acids. V was pared by 1 base and J by 13 bases, with 14 bases between. Germline V gene data show CDR1 as SEHNR and CDR2 as FQNEAQ (reference sequence). Here the CDR3 reads CASSLDPGTVYF. The CDR3 region has the DNA TGTGCCAGCAGCTTAGACCCGGGAACGGTCTACTTC.

This clonotype was recorded at least ten times. The chain couples TRBV7-2 to TRBJ1-6; a weak D match, TRBD1 (6 bases). Trimming pared 5 bases from V and 8 bases from J, leaving 13 bases between. The length of the CDR3 is 14 residues. Germline V lookup: CDR1 SGHTA, CDR2 FQGNSA. DNA for the CDR3: TGTGCCAGCAGCCCAGGGGTTCTGTATTCACCCCTCCACTTT. Amino acid sequence: CASSPGVLYSPLHF.

The chain combines TRBV29-1 with TRBJ2-2, with D perhaps given as TRBD1 or TRBD2 (6 bases each). The CDR3 runs 12 residues. Germline V gene data show CDR1 as SQVTM and CDR2 as ANQGSEA. CDR3 in amino acids: CGGTSNTGELFF. The CDR3 nucleotides are TGCGGCGGGACATCGAACACCGGGGAGCTGTTTTTT.

The sample holds a few counts of this clonotype. The chain carries TRBV11-2 and TRBJ2-7; D is ambiguous. The CDR3 length is 12 residues. Germline CDR1 and CDR2: SGHAT and FQNNGV. V lost 0 bases, J lost 6 bases, and 6 bases lay in between. The CDR3 nucleotides are TGTGCCAGCAGCTTAGATCGGAGCGAGCAGTACTTC. As protein: CASSLDRSEQYF.

This clonotype was picked up a small number of times. The chain carries TRBV7-8 and TRBJ2-7; 13 nucleotides line up with TRBD2. The CDR3 runs to 16 residues. Germline loops: CDR1 SGHVS, CDR2 FQNEAQ. V was pared by 5 bases and J by 5 bases, with 9 bases of the junction left unmatched. CDR3 sequence: CASSAEGLAGVDEQYF. In nucleotides, the CDR3 is TGTGCCAGCAGCGCCGAAGGACTAGCGGGGGTCGACGAGCAGTACTTC.

This clonotype came up a few times. This CDR3 is CASSLGPIGSTTSVGKETQYF. The CDR3 DNA reads TGTGCCAGCAGCTTAGGGCCGATAGGGTCAACGACTAGCGTGGGGAAAGAGACCCAGTACTTC. J is TRBJ2-5 and V is TRBV7-2, with 8 bases identical to TRBD2. Germline lookup yields CDR1 SGHTA and CDR2 FQGNSA. The CDR3 consists of 21 residues. V shed 1 base and J 3 bases; nucleotides not matched to a gene: 22. The full variable domain, rest sourced from reference TRBV7-2 and TRBJ2-5, is GAGVSQSPSNKVTEKGKDVELRCDPISGHTALYWYRQSLGQGLEFLIYFQGNSAPDKSGLPSDRFSAERTGGSVSTLTIQRTQQEDSAVYLCASSLGPIGSTTSVGKETQYFGPGTRLLVL.

This chain uses TRBV10-3 with TRBJ1-2; D uncertain. The CDR3 totals 11 residues. Looked up from germline, CDR1 is ENHRY and CDR2 is SYGVKD. V dropped 10 bases and J dropped 8 bases, with 14 bases sitting between them. CDR3 sequence (DNA): TGTGCCACCGAGGGCTCTCACGGCTACACCTTC. Translated: CATEGSHGYTF.

The genes are TRBV12-3 or TRBV12-4 and TRBJ1-5; 9 bases align to TRBD1. The CDR3 is 15 amino acids. Trimming cost V 6 bases and J 4 bases; bases outside gene matches: 7. The CDR3, as DNA: TGTGCCAGCAGCGAAACAGGACAGGGGAATCAGCCCCAGCATTTT. It encodes CASSETGQGNQPQHF.

The rearrangement joins TRBV7-6 to TRBJ1-1, with D possibly being TRBD1 (5 bases). V was clipped by 5 bases and J by 4 bases, with 14 bases between them. Germline V gives CDR1 SGHVS, CDR2 FNYEAQ. This CDR3 comprises 14 residues. For the CDR3, the DNA is TGTGCCAGCAGCCCCGGGGGGGGACCCACTGAAGCTTTCTTT. Its protein product is CASSPGGGPTEAFF.